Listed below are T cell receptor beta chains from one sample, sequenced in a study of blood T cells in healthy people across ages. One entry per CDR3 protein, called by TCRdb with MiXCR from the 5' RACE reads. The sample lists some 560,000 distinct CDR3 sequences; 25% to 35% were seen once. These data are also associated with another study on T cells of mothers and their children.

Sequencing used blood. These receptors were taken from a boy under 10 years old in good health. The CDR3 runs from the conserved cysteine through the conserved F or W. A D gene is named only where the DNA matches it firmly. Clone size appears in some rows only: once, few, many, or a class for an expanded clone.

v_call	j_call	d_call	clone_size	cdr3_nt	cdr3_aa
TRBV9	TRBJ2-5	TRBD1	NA	TGTGCCAGCAGCGCTGGACAGGGGCAAATTCAAGAGACCCAGTACTTC	CASSAGQGQIQETQYF
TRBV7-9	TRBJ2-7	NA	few	TGTGCCAGCAGCGTCGGGACTCGGGGCTCATACGAGCAGTACTTC	CASSVGTRGSYEQYF
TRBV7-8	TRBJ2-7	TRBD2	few	TGTGCCAGCAGCCCTAGGACTAGCGGGGGGGACGAGCAGTACTTC	CASSPRTSGGDEQYF
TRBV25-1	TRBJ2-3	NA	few	TGTGCCAGCAGTGGGCTCTTCACGCAGTATTTT	CASSGLFTQYF
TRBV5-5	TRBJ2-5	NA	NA	TGTACCAGCAGCTTGGGCGAGACATTGGGCCGAGGAGAGACCCAGTACTTC	CTSSLGETLGRGETQYF
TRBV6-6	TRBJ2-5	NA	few	TGTGCCAGCAGTTACGGAGACCCCTCGACCCAGTACTTC	CASSYGDPSTQYF
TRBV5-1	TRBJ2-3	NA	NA	TGCGCCAGCAGCTTATCACGGACTCCAGATACGCAGTATTTT	CASSLSRTPDTQYF
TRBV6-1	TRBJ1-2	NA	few	TGTGCCAGCAGTGGGCCGCTACTGCACTATGGCTACACCTTC	CASSGPLLHYGYTF
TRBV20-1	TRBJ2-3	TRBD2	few	TGCAGTGCTAGAGAGGCGCGGGGGGGCACCGATACGCAGTATTTT	CSAREARGGTDTQYF
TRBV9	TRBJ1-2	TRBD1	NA	TGTGCCAGCAGCGCCGGGACAGGGCATGGCTACACCTTC	CASSAGTGHGYTF
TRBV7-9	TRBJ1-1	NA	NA	TGTGCCAGCAGCTTTAGATTCGTAGGGGACACTGAAGCTTTCTTT	CASSFRFVGDTEAFF
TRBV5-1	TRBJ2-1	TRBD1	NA	TGCGCCAGCAGAAGGGGACAGGGGATCGATGAGCAGTTCTTC	CASRRGQGIDEQFF
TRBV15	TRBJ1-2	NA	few	TGTGCCACCAGCAGTGGATACAATGGCTACACCTTC	CATSSGYNGYTF
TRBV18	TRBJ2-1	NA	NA	TGTGCCAGCTCACCGACCCAGGGGAATGAGCAGTTCTTC	CASSPTQGNEQFF
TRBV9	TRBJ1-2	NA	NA	TGTGCCAGCAGCGTAGACGGATCCTATGGCTACACCTTC	CASSVDGSYGYTF
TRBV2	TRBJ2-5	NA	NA	TGTGCCAGCAACTGGAGGGGCAGGACCTACGGGCAGTACTTC	CASNWRGRTYGQYF
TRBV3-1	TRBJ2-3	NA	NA	TGTGCCAGCAGCCAAGATCCCGGGACCAGCACAGATACGCAGTATTTT	CASSQDPGTSTDTQYF
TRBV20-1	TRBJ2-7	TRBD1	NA	TGCAGTGCTAGAGATGGGGGGACAGGGGTGTCCGAGCAGTACTTC	CSARDGGTGVSEQYF
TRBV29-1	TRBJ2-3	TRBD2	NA	TGCAGCGGGACCTGGACTAGCGGGAGGGATTCGGCTACAGATACGCAGTATTTT	CSGTWTSGRDSATDTQYF
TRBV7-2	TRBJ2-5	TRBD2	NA	TGTGCCAGCAGCTTGGCTAGCGGGGGTCAGCAGTACTTC	CASSLASGGQQYF
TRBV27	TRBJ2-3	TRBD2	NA	TGTGCCAGCAGTTTAGGAGCGGGGGGGTTAGGGGATACGCAGTATTTT	CASSLGAGGLGDTQYF